This T cell receptor (beta chain) emerged from a study of CD8 T cells in Susac syndrome. An input of about 0.5 to 1 ug of RNA was subjected to reverse transcription using random hexamers. From the immunoSEQ multiplex PCR reads, TCRdb called clonotypes with MiXCR, one entry per CDR3 protein. The sample has more than 55,000 distinct CDR3 sequences, approximately 96% seen once. Trimming cost V 5 bases and J 4 bases; bases outside gene matches: 7. CDR3 length equals 15 residues. Germline V gene sequence: CDR1 MNHEY, CDR2 SMNVEV (reference sequence). Sequencing of TCR beta was performed on blood CD8+ T cells and on blood CD4+ T cells.

V is TRBV27 and J is TRBJ1-5; 8 nucleotides line up with TRBD1. The sequenced sample consisted of CD4+ T cells from PBMCs. This clonotype originated in a human donor with multiple sclerosis. The CDR3 protein is CASSTGQGRNQPQHF. CDR3 bases: TGTGCCAGCAGTACTGGACAGGGACGGAATCAGCCCCAGCATTTT.